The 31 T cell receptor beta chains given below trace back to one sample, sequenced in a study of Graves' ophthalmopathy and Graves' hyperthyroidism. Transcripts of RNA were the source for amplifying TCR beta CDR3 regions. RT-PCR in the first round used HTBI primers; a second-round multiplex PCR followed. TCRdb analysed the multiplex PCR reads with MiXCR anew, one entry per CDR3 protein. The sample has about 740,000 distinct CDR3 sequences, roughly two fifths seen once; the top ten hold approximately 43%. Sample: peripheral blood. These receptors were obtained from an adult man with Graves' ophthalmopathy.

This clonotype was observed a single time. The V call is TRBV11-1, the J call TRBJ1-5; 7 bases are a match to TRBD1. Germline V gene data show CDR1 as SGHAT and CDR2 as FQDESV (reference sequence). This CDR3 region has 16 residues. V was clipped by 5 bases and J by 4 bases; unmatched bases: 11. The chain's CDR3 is CASSPSGTETNQPQHF. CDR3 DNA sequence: TGTGCCAGCAGCCCTTCTGGGACAGAGACTAATCAGCCCCAGCATTTT.

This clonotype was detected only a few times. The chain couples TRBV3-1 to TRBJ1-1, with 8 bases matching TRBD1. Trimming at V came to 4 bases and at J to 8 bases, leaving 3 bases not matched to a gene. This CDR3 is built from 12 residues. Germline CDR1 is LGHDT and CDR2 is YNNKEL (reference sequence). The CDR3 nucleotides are TGTGCCAGCAGCCGGACAGGGTCAGAAGCTTTCTTT. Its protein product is CASSRTGSEAFF.

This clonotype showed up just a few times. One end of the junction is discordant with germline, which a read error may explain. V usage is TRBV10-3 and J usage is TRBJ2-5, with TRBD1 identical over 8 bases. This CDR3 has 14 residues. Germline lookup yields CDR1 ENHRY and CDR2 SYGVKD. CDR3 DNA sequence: TGTGCCAGCAGTTACGTCAGGGGGCAGGAGACCCAGTACTTC. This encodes CASSYVRGQETQYF.

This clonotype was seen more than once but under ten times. CDR3 sequence reads: CASSLGEGGTYEQYF. The CDR3, as DNA: TGTGCCAGCAGCTTAGGGGAGGGGGGCACCTACGAGCAGTACTTC. V usage is TRBV7-2 and J usage is TRBJ2-7; D is possibly TRBD2 (7 bases). V was cut by 1 base and J by 2 bases, with 12 bases left in between. The germline V gene encodes CDR1 SGHTA and CDR2 FQGNSA. The CDR3 runs 15 residues.

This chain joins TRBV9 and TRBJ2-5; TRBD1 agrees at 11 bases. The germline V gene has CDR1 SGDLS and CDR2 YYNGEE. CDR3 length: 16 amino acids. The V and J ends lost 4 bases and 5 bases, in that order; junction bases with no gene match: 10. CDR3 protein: CASSPAGTGGSETQYF. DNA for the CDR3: TGTGCCAGCAGCCCCGCCGGGACAGGGGGTTCGGAGACCCAGTACTTC.

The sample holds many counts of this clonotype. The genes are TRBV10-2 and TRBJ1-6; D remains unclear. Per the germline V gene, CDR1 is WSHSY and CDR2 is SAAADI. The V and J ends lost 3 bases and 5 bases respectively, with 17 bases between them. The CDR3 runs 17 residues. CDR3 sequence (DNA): TGCGCCAGCAGTGATCGGGTGACTAGCATAGATAATTCACCCCTCCACTTT. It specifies CASSDRVTSIDNSPLHF.

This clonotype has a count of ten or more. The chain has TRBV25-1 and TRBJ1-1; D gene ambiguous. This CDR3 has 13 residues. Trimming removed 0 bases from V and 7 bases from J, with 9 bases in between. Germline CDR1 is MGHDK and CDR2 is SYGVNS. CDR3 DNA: TGTGCCAGCAGTGAATACGAGAGATATGAAGCTTTCTTT. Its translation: CASSEYERYEAFF.

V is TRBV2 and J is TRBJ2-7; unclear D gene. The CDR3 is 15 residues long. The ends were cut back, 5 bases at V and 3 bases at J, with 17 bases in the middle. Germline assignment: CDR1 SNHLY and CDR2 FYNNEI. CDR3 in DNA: TGTGCCAGCAGTTCTCAGGTGTTCTCCCTCTACGAGCAGTACTTC. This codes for CASSSQVFSLYEQYF.

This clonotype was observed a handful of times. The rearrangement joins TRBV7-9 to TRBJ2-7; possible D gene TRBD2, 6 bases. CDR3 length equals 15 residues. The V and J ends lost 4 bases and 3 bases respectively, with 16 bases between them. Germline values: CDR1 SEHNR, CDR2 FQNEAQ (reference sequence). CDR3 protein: CASSSQGAGSYEQYF. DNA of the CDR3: TGTGCCAGCAGCTCCCAAGGGGCGGGGAGCTACGAGCAGTACTTC. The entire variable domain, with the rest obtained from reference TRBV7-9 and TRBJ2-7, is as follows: DTGVSQNPRHKITKRGQNVTFRCDPISEHNRLYWYRQTLGQGPEFLTYFQNEAQLEKSRLLSDRFSAERPKGSFSTLEIQRTEQGDSAMYLCASSSQGAGSYEQYFGPGTRLTVT.

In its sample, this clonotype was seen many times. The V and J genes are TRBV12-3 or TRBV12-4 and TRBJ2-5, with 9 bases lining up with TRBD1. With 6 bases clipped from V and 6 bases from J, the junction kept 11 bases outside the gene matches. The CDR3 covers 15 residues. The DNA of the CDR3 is TGTGCCAGCAGCCCCGGGACAGGGATTATGAAGACCCAGTACTTC. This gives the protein CASSPGTGIMKTQYF.

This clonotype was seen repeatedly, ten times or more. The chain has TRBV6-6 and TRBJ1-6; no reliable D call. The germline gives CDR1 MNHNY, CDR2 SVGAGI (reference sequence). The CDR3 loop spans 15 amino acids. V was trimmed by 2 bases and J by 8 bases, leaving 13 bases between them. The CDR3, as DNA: TGTGCCAGCAGTTACCGTCCAAAGTGGGATTCACCCCTCCACTTT. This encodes CASSYRPKWDSPLHF.

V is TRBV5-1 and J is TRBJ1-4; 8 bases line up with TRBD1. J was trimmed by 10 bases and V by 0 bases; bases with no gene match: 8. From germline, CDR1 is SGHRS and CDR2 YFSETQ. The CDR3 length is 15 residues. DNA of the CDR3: TGCGCCAGCAGCTTGGGGGACAGGACCCTGGGAAAACTGTTTTTT. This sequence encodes CASSLGDRTLGKLFF.

Here the CDR3 reads CSARGTPLETQYF. The CDR3, as DNA: TGCAGTGCTAGGGGGACTCCCCTAGAGACCCAGTACTTC. This chain links TRBV20-1 with TRBJ2-5; the D gene is possibly TRBD2 (6 bases). The CDR3 totals 13 residues. The V end was cut by 3 bases, the J end by 4 bases, with 12 bases between. Germline CDR1 is DFQATT and CDR2 is SNEGSKA (reference sequence).

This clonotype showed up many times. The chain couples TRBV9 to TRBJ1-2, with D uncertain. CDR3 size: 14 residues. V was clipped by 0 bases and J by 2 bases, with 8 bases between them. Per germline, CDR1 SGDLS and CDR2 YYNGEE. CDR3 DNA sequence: TGTGCCAGCAGCGTAGCCTTGGTCAACTATGGCTACACCTTC. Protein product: CASSVALVNYGYTF.

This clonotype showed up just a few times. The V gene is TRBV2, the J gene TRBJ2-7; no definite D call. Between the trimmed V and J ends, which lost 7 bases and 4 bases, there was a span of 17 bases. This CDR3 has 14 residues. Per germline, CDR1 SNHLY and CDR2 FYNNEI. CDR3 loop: CASTRSPAPYEQYF. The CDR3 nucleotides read TGTGCCAGCACCCGGTCCCCGGCCCCTTACGAGCAGTACTTC.

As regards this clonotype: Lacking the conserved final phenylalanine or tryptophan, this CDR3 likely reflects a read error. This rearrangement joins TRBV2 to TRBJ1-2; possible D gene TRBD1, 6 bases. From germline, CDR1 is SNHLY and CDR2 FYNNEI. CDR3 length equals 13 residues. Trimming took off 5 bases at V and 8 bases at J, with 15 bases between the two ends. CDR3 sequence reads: CASSPLRGGGYTL. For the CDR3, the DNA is TGTGCCAGCAGTCCTCTCAGGGGCGGAGGCTACACCCTC.

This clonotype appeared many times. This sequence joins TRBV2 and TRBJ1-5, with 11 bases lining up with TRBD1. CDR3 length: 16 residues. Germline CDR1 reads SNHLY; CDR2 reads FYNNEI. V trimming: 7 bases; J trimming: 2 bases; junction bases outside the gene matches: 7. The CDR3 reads CASTRGQGVGNQPQHF. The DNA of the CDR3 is TGTGCCAGCACCAGGGGACAGGGGGTTGGCAATCAGCCCCAGCATTTT.

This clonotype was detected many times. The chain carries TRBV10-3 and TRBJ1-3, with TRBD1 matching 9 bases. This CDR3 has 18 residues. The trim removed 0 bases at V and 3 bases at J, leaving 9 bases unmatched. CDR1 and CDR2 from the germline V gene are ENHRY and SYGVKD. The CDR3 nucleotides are TGTGCCATCAGTGAGTCATCTCCGGGACAGGGACGTGGAAACACCATATATTTT. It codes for CAISESSPGQGRGNTIYF.

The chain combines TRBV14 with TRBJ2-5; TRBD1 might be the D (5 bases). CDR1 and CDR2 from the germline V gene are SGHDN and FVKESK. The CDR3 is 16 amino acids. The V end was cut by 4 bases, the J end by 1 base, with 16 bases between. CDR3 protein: CASSRRSGQSQETQYF. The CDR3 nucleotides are TGTGCCAGCAGCCGTCGGTCAGGACAAAGCCAAGAGACCCAGTACTTC. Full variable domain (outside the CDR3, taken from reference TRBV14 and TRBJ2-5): EAGVTQFPSHSVIEKGQTVTLRCDPISGHDNLYWYRRVMGKEIKFLLHFVKESKQDESGMPNNRFLAERTGGTYSTLKVQPAELEDSGVYFCASSRRSGQSQETQYFGPGTRLLVL.

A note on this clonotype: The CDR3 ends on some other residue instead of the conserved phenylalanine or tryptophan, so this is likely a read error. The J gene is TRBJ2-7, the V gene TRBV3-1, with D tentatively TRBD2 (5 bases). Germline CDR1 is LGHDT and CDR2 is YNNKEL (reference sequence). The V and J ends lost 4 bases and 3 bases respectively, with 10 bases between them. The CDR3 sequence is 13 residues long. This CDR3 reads CASSPRENYEQYC. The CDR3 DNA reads TGTGCCAGCAGCCCCCGGGAAAACTACGAGCAGTACTGC.

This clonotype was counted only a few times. The chain's CDR3 is CATSRDEGVIPYEQYF. For the CDR3, the DNA is TGTGCCACCAGCAGAGATGAGGGGGTGATCCCATACGAGCAGTACTTC. V and J are TRBV15 and TRBJ2-7, with D possibly TRBD1 on 6 matching bases. Germline CDR1 and CDR2: LNHNV and YYDKDF (reference sequence). This CDR3 is built from 16 residues. The V and J ends lost 0 bases and 4 bases respectively, with 16 bases between them.

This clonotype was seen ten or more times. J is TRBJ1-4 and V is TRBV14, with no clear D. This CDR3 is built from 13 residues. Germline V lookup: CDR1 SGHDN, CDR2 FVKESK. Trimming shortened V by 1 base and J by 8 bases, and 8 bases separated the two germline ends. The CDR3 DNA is TGTGCCAGCAGCCAAGTCCGGGGAGAAAAACTGTTTTTT. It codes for CASSQVRGEKLFF.

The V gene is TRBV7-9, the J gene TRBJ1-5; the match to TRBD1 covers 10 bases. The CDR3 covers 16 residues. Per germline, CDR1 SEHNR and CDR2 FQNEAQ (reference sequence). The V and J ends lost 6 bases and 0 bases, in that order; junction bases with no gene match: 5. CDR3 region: CASSTGQGISNQPQHF. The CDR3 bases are TGTGCCAGCAGTACGGGACAGGGGATTAGCAATCAGCCCCAGCATTTT.

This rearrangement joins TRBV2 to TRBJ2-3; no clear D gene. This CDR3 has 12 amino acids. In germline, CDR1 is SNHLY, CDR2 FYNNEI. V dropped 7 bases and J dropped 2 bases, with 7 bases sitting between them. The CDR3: CASTDHTDTQYF. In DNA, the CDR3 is TGTGCCAGCACTGACCACACAGATACGCAGTATTTT.

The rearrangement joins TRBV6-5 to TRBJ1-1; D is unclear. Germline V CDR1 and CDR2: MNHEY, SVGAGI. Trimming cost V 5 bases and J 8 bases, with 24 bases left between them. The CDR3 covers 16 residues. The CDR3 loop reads CASSDPRGTGDVEAFF. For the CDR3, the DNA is TGTGCCAGCAGTGATCCACGGGGTACGGGTGATGTGGAAGCTTTCTTT.

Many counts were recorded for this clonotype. Written as DNA, the CDR3 is TGTGCCAGCAGCTCGACTAGCGGGGGGGGGCAAGAGACCCAGTACTTC. Encoded protein: CASSSTSGGGQETQYF. The V and J genes are TRBV7-6 and TRBJ2-5, with TRBD2 identical over 14 bases. The CDR3 extends over 16 amino acids. CDR1 and CDR2 (germline): SGHVS, FNYEAQ. Trimming removed 4 bases from V and 2 bases from J; junction bases left unmatched: 3.

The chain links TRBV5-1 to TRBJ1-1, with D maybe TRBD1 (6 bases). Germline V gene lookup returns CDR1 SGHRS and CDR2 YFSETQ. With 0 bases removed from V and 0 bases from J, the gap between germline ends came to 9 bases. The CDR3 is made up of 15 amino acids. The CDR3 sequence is CASSLATGMNTEAFF. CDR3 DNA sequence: TGCGCCAGCAGCTTGGCTACAGGGATGAACACTGAAGCTTTCTTT.

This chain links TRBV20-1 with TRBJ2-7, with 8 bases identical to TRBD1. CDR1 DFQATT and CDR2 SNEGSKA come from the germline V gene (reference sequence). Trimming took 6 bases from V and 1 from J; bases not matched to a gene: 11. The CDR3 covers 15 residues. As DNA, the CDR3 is TGCAGTGCCGAAGCGACGGGACAGGAGTCCTACGAGCAGTACTTC. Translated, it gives CSAEATGQESYEQYF.

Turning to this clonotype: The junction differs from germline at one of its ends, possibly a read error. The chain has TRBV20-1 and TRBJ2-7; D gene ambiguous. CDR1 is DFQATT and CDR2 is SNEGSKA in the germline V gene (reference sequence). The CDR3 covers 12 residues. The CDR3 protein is CGARTPTEEQYF. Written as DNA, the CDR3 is TGCGGTGCCCGAACACCCACGGAAGAACAGTACTTC.

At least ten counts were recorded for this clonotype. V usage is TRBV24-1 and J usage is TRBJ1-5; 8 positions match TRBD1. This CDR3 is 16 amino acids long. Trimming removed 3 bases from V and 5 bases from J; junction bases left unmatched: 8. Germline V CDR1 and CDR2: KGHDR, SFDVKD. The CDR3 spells CATSDATQGAHQPQHF. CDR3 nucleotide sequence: TGTGCCACCAGTGATGCTACCCAGGGGGCCCATCAGCCCCAGCATTTT.

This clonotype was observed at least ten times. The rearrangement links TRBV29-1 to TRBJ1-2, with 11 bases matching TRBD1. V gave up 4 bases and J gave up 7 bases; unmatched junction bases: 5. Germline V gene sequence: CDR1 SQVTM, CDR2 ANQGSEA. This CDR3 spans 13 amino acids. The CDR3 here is CSVVGTGGPGYTF. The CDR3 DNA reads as TGCAGCGTTGTTGGGACAGGGGGACCTGGCTACACCTTC.